This T cell receptor (beta chain) emerged from a study of T cell responses to AZD1222 COVID-19 vaccine. Study in general: Second doses were pooled across both intervals (about 4 or about 12 weeks).

Points on this clone: As yet, its antigen is unknown.

Overall study findings and caveats: The study reported that nearly half of spike-specific TCRs target unmutated variant regions. White British ancestry dominated among donors, who included more females, and clonal diversity was possibly underestimated. Baseline serostatus was positive in only a handful of AZD1222 recipients.

The data were produced by immunoSEQ multiplex PCR, yet TCRdb's version contains in-frame clones alone and is incomplete. The sample has around 200,000 clones; around nine tenths are singletons. This CDR3 is built from 12 residues. Germline V gene data show CDR1 as SGHRS and CDR2 as YFSETQ. V dropped 6 bases and J dropped 0 bases, with 5 bases sitting between them. The rearrangement joins TRBV5-1 to TRBJ2-3, with D hard to call. The sequence derives from an adult in good health. Source: peripheral blood, taken on day 0 of AZD1222 vaccination. In DNA, the CDR3 is TGCGCCAGCATGGCCAGCACAGATACGCAGTATTTT. Its translation: CASMASTDTQYF.